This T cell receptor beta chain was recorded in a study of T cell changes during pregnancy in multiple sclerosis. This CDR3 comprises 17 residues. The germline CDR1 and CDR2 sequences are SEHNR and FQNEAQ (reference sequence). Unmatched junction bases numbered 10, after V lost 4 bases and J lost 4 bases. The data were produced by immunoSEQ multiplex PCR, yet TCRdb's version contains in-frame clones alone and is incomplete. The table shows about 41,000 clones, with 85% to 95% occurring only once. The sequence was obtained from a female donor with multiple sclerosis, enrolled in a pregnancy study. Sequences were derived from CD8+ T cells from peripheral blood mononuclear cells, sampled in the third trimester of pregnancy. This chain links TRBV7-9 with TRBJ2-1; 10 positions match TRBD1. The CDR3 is CASSSPGTGVRYNEQFF. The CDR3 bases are TGTGCCAGCAGCTCCCCCGGGACAGGGGTTCGGTACAATGAGCAGTTCTTC.